This T cell receptor beta chain emerged from a study of T cell responses to AZD1222 COVID-19 vaccine. Profiling relied on immunoSEQ multiplex PCR, and the TCRdb table lists in-frame clones only, not all of them. The sample gives 200,000 or so clones, around nine tenths of which show up once; over 6% is in the top ten. Trimming shortened V by 7 bases and J by 2 bases, and 11 bases separated the two germline ends. CDR1 is SNHLY and CDR2 is FYNNEI in the germline V gene. The CDR3 is made up of 13 amino acids. The chain links TRBV2 to TRBJ1-1; unclear D gene. The clonotype originates from an adult in good health. The sequences come from peripheral blood, collected on day 0 of AZD1222 vaccination. In nucleotides, the CDR3 is TGTGCCAGCAAAGGCAACATCAACACTGAAGCTTTCTTT. It yields the protein CASKGNINTEAFF.